One and the same sample provided the 26 T cell receptor beta chains below, sequenced in a study of T cell responses to AZD1222 COVID-19 vaccine. TCRdb keeps only in-frame clones here, not all; method: immunoSEQ multiplex PCR. The data hold some 140,000 clones, with about 85% observed a single time. The sample in question was peripheral blood, obtained on day 0 of AZD1222 vaccination. The receptors were gathered from an adult in good health.

In DNA form, the CDR3 reads TGTGCCAGCAGCCCGGGCGGGGCCAGCTATGGCTACACCTTC. It encodes CASSPGGASYGYTF. V is TRBV11-2 and J is TRBJ1-2, with a weak D call TRBD1 (5 bases). Germline loops: CDR1 SGHAT, CDR2 FQNNGV. V shed 5 bases and J shed 4 bases, with 14 bases lying between them. The CDR3 extends over 14 amino acids.

J is TRBJ2-3 and V is TRBV9; D not resolved. CDR3 size: 12 residues. The germline CDR1 and CDR2 sequences are SGDLS and YYNGEE. V shed 0 bases and J shed 6 bases, with 5 bases lying between them. The CDR3: CASSVDLDTQYF. The CDR3 coding sequence is TGTGCCAGCAGCGTAGATCTGGATACGCAGTATTTT.

The chain links TRBV6-6 to TRBJ1-5; 10 bases line up with TRBD1. The CDR3 spans 14 residues. The V gene end was trimmed by 2 bases and the J gene end by 7 bases; junction bases not matched to a gene: 2. Per the germline V gene, CDR1 is MNHNY and CDR2 is SVGAGI (reference sequence). CDR3 in DNA: TGTGCCAGCAGTTACGGGACAGGGGACCAGCCCCAGCATTTT. It yields the protein CASSYGTGDQPQHF.

This chain joins TRBV12-3 or TRBV12-4 and TRBJ1-5; 9 nucleotides align to TRBD1. This CDR3 has 13 amino acids. V lost 6 bases, J lost 12 bases, and 9 bases stayed unmatched. The CDR3 nucleotides read TGTGCCAGCAGCACTCTTACAGGGGGCGGCCAGCATTTT. Translating it yields CASSTLTGGGQHF.

The chain recombines TRBV10-2 with TRBJ1-1; D is perhaps TRBD1 (5 bases). CDR3 length: 15 amino acids. Germline CDR1 reads WSHSY; CDR2 reads SAAADI. Trimming took 0 bases from V and 1 from J, leaving 9 bases between them. CDR3 residues: CASSESGGGNTEAFF. Here the CDR3 DNA reads TGCGCCAGCAGTGAGTCCGGGGGGGGGAACACTGAAGCTTTCTTT.

The chain recombines TRBV2 with TRBJ2-5; TRBD1 matches 8 bases. This CDR3 has 14 amino acids. The V gene's germline CDR1 is SNHLY and CDR2 FYNNEI. V dropped 6 bases and J dropped 5; count of bases not matched to a gene: 8. The CDR3: CASSGQGFMETQYF. CDR3 DNA: TGTGCCAGCAGCGGACAGGGTTTCATGGAGACCCAGTACTTC.

V and J are TRBV5-1 and TRBJ2-7, with TRBD2 as a possible D gene (6 bases). Germline-derived CDR1 and CDR2 are SGHRS and YFSETQ. The CDR3 covers 14 residues. The germline V and J ends were trimmed by 5 bases and 4 bases, with 16 bases remaining between them. In DNA form, the CDR3 reads TGCGCCAGCAGGCAGGACTATGCTGTATACGAGCAGTACTTC. This sequence encodes CASRQDYAVYEQYF.

The CDR3 is CAGQKGGSNQPQHF. CDR3 DNA sequence: TGTGCGGGCCAGAAGGGTGGGAGCAATCAGCCCCAGCATTTT. The chain recombines TRBV28 with TRBJ1-5; D is ambiguous. The V gene's germline CDR1 is MDHEN and CDR2 SYDVKM. The CDR3 is 14 amino acids.

The gene calls are TRBV5-1 and TRBJ2-3; 7 positions match TRBD2. This CDR3 is 16 amino acids long. Germline CDR1 SGHRS, CDR2 YFSETQ. The junction had 10 bases not matched to a gene; V was cut back by 4 bases and J by 2 bases. The CDR3 region has the DNA TGCGCCAGCAGCCCCGTCCGAGCGGGGTTCACAGATACGCAGTATTTT. Its protein product is CASSPVRAGFTDTQYF.

This chain uses TRBV3-1 (or the pseudogene TRBV3-2) with TRBJ2-7, with D perhaps matching TRBD2 (6 bases). V lost 0 bases and J 2 bases, leaving 11 bases between the germline ends. This CDR3 spans 15 amino acids. CDR1 and CDR2 (germline): LGHDT, YNNKEL (reference sequence). DNA of the CDR3: TGTGCCAGCAGCCAAGATCCCGGGGGAACCTACGAGCAGTACTTC. Translated, it gives CASSQDPGGTYEQYF.

J is TRBJ1-2 and V is TRBV2, with D perhaps TRBD1 (6 bases). The CDR3 spans 14 residues. Trimming pared 4 bases from V and 4 bases from J, leaving 13 bases between. Germline CDR1 and CDR2: SNHLY and FYNNEI. The CDR3 nucleotides read TGTGCCAGCAGTGTACAGGGCCGTGGCTATGGCTACACCTTC. This encodes CASSVQGRGYGYTF.

The chain uses TRBV9 and TRBJ2-3; 10 bases match TRBD2. The germline gives CDR1 SGDLS, CDR2 YYNGEE. The junction had 7 bases not matched to a gene; V was cut back by 3 bases and J by 6 bases. The CDR3 is made up of 15 amino acids. The DNA of the CDR3 is TGTGCCAGCAGCGAACTAGCGGGGCACACCGATACGCAGTATTTT. This translates into CASSELAGHTDTQYF.

The CDR3 DNA sequence: TGTGCCAGCAGCTTCGGACCGAGCTCTGGAAACACCATATATTTT. Translation: CASSFGPSSGNTIYF. This rearrangement joins TRBV7-2 to TRBJ1-3; D gene uncertain. V lost 3 bases, J lost 0 bases, and 9 bases lay in between. The CDR3 length is 15 residues. CDR1 and CDR2 from the germline V gene are SGHTA and FQGNSA.

V is TRBV19 and J is TRBJ1-2, with D unresolved. Trimming shortened V by 10 bases and J by 4 bases, and 16 bases separated the two germline ends. CDR3 length equals 13 residues. CDR1 and CDR2 (germline): LNHDA, SQIVND (reference sequence). CDR3 bases: TGTGCCACTGAATTCCGGGCGGGCTATGGCTACACCTTC. This sequence encodes CATEFRAGYGYTF.

J is TRBJ1-5 and V is TRBV5-5; no definite D call. The CDR3 has 17 residues. Deletions cut 6 bases from V and 0 bases from J, with 19 bases between. CDR1 is SGHKS, CDR2 YYEKEE, per germline (reference sequence). DNA for the CDR3: TGTGCCAGCACTCAAACTGCGACACTTTATAGCAATCAGCCCCAGCATTTT. Translating gives CASTQTATLYSNQPQHF.

The chain links TRBV7-9 to TRBJ1-4; 7 nucleotides align to TRBD1. V gave up 3 bases and J gave up 2 bases; unmatched junction bases: 9. CDR1 and CDR2 from the germline V gene are SEHNR and FQNEAQ (reference sequence). The CDR3 covers 17 residues. In DNA, the CDR3 is TGTGCCAGCAGCTTCCCTAGGACAGGTCTGACTAATGAAAAACTGTTTTTT. It is translated as CASSFPRTGLTNEKLFF.

This sequence joins TRBV9 and TRBJ1-5; D remains unclear. V lost 0 bases and J 7 bases, leaving 11 bases between the germline ends. This CDR3 region has 14 residues. Looked up from germline, CDR1 is SGDLS and CDR2 is YYNGEE. CDR3 residues: CASSVDPHGQPQHF. CDR3 in DNA: TGTGCCAGCAGCGTAGATCCCCATGGGCAGCCCCAGCATTTT.

This rearrangement joins TRBV18 to TRBJ2-1, with TRBD2 matching 8 bases. Per the germline V gene, CDR1 is KGHSH and CDR2 is LQKENI. The CDR3 runs to 14 residues. With 5 bases clipped from V and 3 bases from J, the junction kept 3 bases outside the gene matches. The CDR3 DNA follows: TGTGCCAGCTCATGGGGGACTAGCTACAATGAGCAGTTCTTC. Translation: CASSWGTSYNEQFF.

The chain combines TRBV7-9 with TRBJ1-2; maybe TRBD1 (5 bases). The CDR3 runs 14 residues. Germline assignment: CDR1 SEHNR and CDR2 FQNEAQ (reference sequence). V lost 6 bases and J lost 6, with 17 bases in between. The CDR3 loop reads CASSTGTVRHGYTF. In DNA form, the CDR3 reads TGTGCCAGCAGTACTGGGACTGTACGACATGGCTACACCTTC. Complete variable domain (other parts from reference TRBV7-9 and TRBJ1-2): DTGVSQNPRHKITKRGQNVTFRCDPISEHNRLYWYRQTLGQGPEFLTYFQNEAQLEKSRLLSDRFSAERPKGSFSTLEIQRTEQGDSAMYLCASSTGTVRHGYTFGSGTRLTVV.

V and J are TRBV6-1 and TRBJ2-2, with TRBD2 matching over 7 bases. Unmatched junction bases numbered 3, after V lost 1 base and J lost 1 base. The CDR3 sequence is 16 residues long. From germline, CDR1 is MNHNS and CDR2 SASEGT. CDR3 in amino acids: CASSEGLAVNTGELFF. CDR3 DNA: TGTGCCAGCAGTGAAGGGCTAGCGGTGAACACCGGGGAGCTGTTTTTT.

The genes are TRBV2 and TRBJ2-7; the D is unclear. The CDR3 contains 13 residues. Deletions cut 4 bases from V and 4 bases from J, with 11 bases between. Per the germline V gene, CDR1 is SNHLY and CDR2 is FYNNEI. The CDR3 nucleotides read TGTGCCAGCAGTGTTAAGCGTTTATACGAGCAGTACTTC. Translation gives CASSVKRLYEQYF.

The genes are TRBV9 and TRBJ2-7, with 8 bases that match TRBD1. Germline V gene data show CDR1 as SGDLS and CDR2 as YYNGEE. The CDR3 contains 14 residues. The ends lost 7 bases at V and 4 bases at J; junction bases unmatched: 10. The CDR3 DNA reads as TGTGCCAGCGCCCGTGGACAGGGAGGTTACGAGCAGTACTTC. Its protein is CASARGQGGYEQYF.

The chain couples TRBV7-9 to TRBJ1-2, with D possibly being TRBD1 (6 bases). The V and J ends lost 3 bases and 1 base respectively, with 12 bases between them. This CDR3 is built from 15 residues. Germline CDR1 SEHNR, CDR2 FQNEAQ (reference sequence). CDR3 coding DNA: TGTGCCAGCAGCTTGGGGCAGGGGCTTAACTATGGCTACACCTTC. Amino acid sequence: CASSLGQGLNYGYTF. The variable domain in full, with the rest retrieved from reference TRBV7-9 and TRBJ1-2, is DTGVSQNPRHKITKRGQNVTFRCDPISEHNRLYWYRQTLGQGPEFLTYFQNEAQLEKSRLLSDRFSAERPKGSFSTLEIQRTEQGDSAMYLCASSLGQGLNYGYTFGSGTRLTVV.

The rearrangement joins TRBV27 to TRBJ2-5; 10 bases map to TRBD2. CDR3 length: 15 amino acids. Trimming removed 4 bases from V and 4 bases from J; junction bases left unmatched: 6. From germline, CDR1 is MNHEY and CDR2 SMNVEV (reference sequence). CDR3 protein: CASSSPLAGVETQYF. In DNA form, the CDR3 reads TGTGCCAGCAGTTCGCCGCTAGCGGGGGTAGAGACCCAGTACTTC.

This rearrangement joins TRBV3-1 (or the pseudogene TRBV3-2) to TRBJ2-7, with 11 bases that match TRBD1. Unmatched junction bases numbered 11, after V lost 4 bases and J lost 9 bases. From germline, CDR1 is LGHDT and CDR2 YNNKEL (reference sequence). There are 15 residues in the CDR3. The CDR3 DNA follows: TGTGCCAGCAGCCCGGGACAGGGGGTTGGATCGGGGCAGTACTTC. This gives the protein CASSPGQGVGSGQYF.

This clone has just a few counts. The chain carries TRBV6-6 and TRBJ2-7; 8 bases line up with TRBD1. The V gene's germline CDR1 is MNHNY and CDR2 SVGAGI (reference sequence). This CDR3 has 17 residues. The ends lost 6 bases at V and 5 bases at J; junction bases unmatched: 18. CDR3: CASRRGRQGTYSNEQYF. CDR3 DNA: TGTGCCAGCAGGCGAGGCCGACAGGGGACCTATTCTAACGAGCAGTACTTC.